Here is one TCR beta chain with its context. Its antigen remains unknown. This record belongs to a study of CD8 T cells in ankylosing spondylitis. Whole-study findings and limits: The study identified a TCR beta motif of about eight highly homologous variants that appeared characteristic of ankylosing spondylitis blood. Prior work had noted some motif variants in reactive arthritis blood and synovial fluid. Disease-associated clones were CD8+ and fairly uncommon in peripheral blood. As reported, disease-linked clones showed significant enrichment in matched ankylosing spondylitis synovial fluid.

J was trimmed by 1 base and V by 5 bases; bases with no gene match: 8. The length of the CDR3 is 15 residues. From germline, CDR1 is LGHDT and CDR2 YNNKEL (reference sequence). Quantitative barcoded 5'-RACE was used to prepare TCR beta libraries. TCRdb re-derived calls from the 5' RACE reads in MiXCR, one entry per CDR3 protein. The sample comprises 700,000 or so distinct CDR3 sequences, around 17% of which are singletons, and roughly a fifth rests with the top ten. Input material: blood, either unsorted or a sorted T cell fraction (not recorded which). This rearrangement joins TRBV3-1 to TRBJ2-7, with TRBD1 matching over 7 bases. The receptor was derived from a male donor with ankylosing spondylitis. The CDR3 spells CASSAYRGQSYEQYF. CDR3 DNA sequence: TGTGCCAGCAGCGCCTACAGGGGACAGTCCTACGAGCAGTACTTC.